This T cell receptor beta chain was recorded in a study of blood T cell repertoires in COVID-19. Study-wide background: Sources were T cells, B-cell-depleted T cells, or PBMCs; the material itself was cDNA or gDNA.

Original processing notes: Nucleated cell counts were estimated from reference gene primer amplification. Clones were read by immunoSEQ multiplex PCR, and TCRdb kept only the in-frame ones, dropping some. V and J calls and clone size follow that table, whereas D and trimming were derived from the DNA. The sample gives 75,000 to 80,000 clones, roughly 85% of which show up once; nearly 45% is in the top ten. The clonotype was recovered from a human donor in a cohort sampled during active COVID-19. Material: peripheral blood.

CDR3 sequence: CASTEALRVETQYF. For the CDR3, the DNA is TGTGCCAGCACCGAAGCCCTCAGGGTAGAGACCCAGTACTTC. The rearrangement joins TRBV28 to TRBJ2-5; D possibly corresponds to TRBD1 (5 bases). From germline, CDR1 is MDHEN and CDR2 SYDVKM. The CDR3 is made up of 14 amino acids. Between the trimmed V and J ends, which lost 7 bases and 4 bases, there was a span of 16 bases.